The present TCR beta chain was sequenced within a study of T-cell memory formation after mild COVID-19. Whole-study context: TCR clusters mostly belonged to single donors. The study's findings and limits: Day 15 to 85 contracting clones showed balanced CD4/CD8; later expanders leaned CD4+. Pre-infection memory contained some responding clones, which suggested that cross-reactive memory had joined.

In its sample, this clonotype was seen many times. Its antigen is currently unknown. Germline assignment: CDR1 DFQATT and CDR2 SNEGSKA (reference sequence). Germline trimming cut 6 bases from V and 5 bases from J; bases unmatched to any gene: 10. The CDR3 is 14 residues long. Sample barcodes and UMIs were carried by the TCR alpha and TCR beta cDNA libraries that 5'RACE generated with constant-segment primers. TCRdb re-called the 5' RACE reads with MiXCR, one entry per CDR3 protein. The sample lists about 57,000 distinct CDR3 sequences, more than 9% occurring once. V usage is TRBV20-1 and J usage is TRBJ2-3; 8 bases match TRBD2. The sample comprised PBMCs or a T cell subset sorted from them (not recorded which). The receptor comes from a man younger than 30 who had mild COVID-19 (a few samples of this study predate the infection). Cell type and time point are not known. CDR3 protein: CSAPSSLAGDTQYF. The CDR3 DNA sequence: TGCAGTGCCCCCTCCTCTCTAGCGGGAGATACGCAGTATTTT.